This T cell receptor beta chain was sequenced during a study of T cells after somatic rescue of genetic block. This CDR3 is 14 amino acids long. CDR1 and CDR2 from the germline V gene are MNHEY and SMNVEV (reference sequence). The V end was cut by 7 bases, the J end by 3 bases, with 14 bases between. Libraries were prepared by immunoSEQ multiplex PCR; TCRdb keeps only in-frame clonotypes and omits some of them. This table has 68,000 or so clones, 85% to 95% appearing once. The source material was peripheral blood mononuclear cells (PBMCs). The rearrangement links TRBV27 to TRBJ2-3; no definite D call. The TCR sequence derives from a man aged 35 to 55. Here the CDR3 reads CASTEGRATDTQYF. Here the CDR3 DNA reads TGTGCCAGCACCGAAGGACGGGCTACAGATACGCAGTATTTT.